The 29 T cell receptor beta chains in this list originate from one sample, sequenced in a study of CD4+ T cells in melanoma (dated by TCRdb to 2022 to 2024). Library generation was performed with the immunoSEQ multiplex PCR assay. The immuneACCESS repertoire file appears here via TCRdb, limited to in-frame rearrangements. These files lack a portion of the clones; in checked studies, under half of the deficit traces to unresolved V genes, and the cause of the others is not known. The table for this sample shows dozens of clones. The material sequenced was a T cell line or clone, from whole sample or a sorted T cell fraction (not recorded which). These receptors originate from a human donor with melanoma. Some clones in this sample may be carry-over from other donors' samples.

Here the CDR3 reads CATSRESNTEAFF. The CDR3 bases are TGTGCCACCAGCAGGGAATCGAACACTGAAGCTTTCTTT. The J gene is TRBJ1-1, the V gene TRBV15; no clear D gene. Germline V gives CDR1 LNHNV, CDR2 YYDKDF (reference sequence). This CDR3 region has 13 residues. Deletions cut 3 bases from V and 1 base from J, with 6 bases between.

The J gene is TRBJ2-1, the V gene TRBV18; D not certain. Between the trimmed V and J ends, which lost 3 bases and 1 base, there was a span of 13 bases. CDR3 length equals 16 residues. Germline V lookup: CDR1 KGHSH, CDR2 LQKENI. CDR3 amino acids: CASSPPVSQSYNEQFF. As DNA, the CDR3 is TGTGCCAGCTCACCCCCTGTATCCCAATCCTACAATGAGCAGTTCTTC.

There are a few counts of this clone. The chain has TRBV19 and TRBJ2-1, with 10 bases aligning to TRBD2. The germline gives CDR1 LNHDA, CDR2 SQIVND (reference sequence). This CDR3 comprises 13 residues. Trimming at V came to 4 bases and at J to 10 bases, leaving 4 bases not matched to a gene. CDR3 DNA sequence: TGTGCCAGTAGTAGGGTACTAGCGGGAGAGCAGTTCTTC. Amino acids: CASSRVLAGEQFF.

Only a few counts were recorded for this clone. The CDR3 sequence is CASSYSSQSRANVLTF. Written as DNA, the CDR3 is TGTGCCAGCAGCTACAGCTCACAAAGTCGGGCCAACGTCCTGACTTTC. This sequence joins TRBV7-4 and TRBJ2-6; no clear D. The V gene's germline CDR1 is SGHVT and CDR2 SQSDAQ. V was cut by 4 bases and J by 5 bases, with 15 bases left in between. This CDR3 is built from 16 residues.

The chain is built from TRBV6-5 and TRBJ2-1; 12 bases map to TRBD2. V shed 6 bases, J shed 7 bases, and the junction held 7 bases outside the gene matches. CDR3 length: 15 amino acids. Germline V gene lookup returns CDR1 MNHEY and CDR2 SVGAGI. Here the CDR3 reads CASRRLAGVRNEQFF. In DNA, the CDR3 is TGTGCCAGCAGGCGACTAGCGGGAGTAAGGAATGAGCAGTTCTTC.

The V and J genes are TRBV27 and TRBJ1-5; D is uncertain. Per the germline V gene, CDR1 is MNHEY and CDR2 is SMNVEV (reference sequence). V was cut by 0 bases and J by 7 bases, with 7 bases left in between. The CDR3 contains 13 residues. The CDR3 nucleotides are TGTGCCAGCAGTTTATCGCGACCCCAGCCCCAGCATTTT. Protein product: CASSLSRPQPQHF.

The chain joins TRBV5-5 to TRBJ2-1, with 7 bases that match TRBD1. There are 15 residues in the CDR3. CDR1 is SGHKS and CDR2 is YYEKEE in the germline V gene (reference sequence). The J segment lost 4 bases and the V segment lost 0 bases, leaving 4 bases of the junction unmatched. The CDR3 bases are TGTGCCAGCAGCTTGGACAGGGGTGGATACAATGAGCAGTTCTTC. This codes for CASSLDRGGYNEQFF.

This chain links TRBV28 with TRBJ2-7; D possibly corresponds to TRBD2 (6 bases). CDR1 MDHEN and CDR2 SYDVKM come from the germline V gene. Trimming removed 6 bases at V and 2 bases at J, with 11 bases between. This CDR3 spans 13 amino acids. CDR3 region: CASSPPGAYEQYF. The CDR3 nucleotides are TGTGCCAGCAGCCCTCCGGGGGCCTACGAGCAGTACTTC.

CDR3 in DNA: TGTGCCACGGGACTAGCGGGAATTTACAATGAGCAGTTCTTC. Protein sequence: CATGLAGIYNEQFF. The chain combines TRBV19 with TRBJ2-1, with 13 bases that match TRBD2. This CDR3 region has 14 residues. Germline assignment: CDR1 LNHDA and CDR2 SQIVND (reference sequence). The J segment lost 4 bases and the V segment lost 10 bases, leaving 4 bases of the junction unmatched. The whole variable domain, filled in from reference TRBV19 and TRBJ2-1, reads DGGITQSPKYLFRKEGQNVTLSCEQNLNHDAMYWYRQDPGQGLRLIYYSQIVNDFQKGDIAEGYSVSREKKESFPLTVTSAQKNPTAFYLCATGLAGIYNEQFFGPGTRLTVL.

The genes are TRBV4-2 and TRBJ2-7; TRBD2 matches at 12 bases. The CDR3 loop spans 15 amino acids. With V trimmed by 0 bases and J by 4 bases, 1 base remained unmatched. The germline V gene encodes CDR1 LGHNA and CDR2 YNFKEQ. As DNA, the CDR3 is TGTGCCAGCAGCCAAGAGACTAGCGGGAGTTACGAGCAGTACTTC. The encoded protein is CASSQETSGSYEQYF.

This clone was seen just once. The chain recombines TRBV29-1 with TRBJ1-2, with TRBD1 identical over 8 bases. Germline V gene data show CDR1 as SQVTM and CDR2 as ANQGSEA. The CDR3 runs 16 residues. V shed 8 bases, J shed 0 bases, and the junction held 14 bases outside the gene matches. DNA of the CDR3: TGCAGCCTCGACCAGGACAGGGACCCAGCTAACTATGGCTACACCTTC. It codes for CSLDQDRDPANYGYTF.

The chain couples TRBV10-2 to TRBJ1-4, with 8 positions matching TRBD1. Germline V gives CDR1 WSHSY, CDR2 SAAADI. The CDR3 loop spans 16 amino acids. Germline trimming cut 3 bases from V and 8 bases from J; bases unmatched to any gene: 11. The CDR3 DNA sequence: TGCGCCAGCAGTGATTGGGCAGGGGGCCTTCGGGAAAAACTGTTTTTT. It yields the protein CASSDWAGGLREKLFF.

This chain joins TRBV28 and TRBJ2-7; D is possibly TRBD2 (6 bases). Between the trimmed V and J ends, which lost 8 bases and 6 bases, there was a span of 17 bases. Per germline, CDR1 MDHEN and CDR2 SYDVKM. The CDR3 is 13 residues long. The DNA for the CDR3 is TGTGCCAGCTCTCTCGGGCTAGCGAGCGAGCAGTACTTC. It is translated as CASSLGLASEQYF.

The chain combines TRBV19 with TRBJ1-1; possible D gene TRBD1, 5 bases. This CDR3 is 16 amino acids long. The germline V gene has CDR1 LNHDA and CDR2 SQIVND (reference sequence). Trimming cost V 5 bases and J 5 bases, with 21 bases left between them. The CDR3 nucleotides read TGTGCCAGTAGTCTATCGGGGAGGACAAAAGTAACTGAAGCTTTCTTT. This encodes CASSLSGRTKVTEAFF.

CDR3 sequence: CASSPDRGPYNEQFF. The CDR3 region has the DNA TGTGCCAGCAGCCCGGACAGGGGGCCCTACAATGAGCAGTTCTTC. The V and J genes are TRBV7-3 and TRBJ2-1, with 11 bases fitting TRBD1. With 5 bases clipped from V and 2 bases from J, the junction kept 2 bases outside the gene matches. The CDR3 covers 15 residues. CDR1 and CDR2 from the germline V gene are SGHTA and FQGTGA.

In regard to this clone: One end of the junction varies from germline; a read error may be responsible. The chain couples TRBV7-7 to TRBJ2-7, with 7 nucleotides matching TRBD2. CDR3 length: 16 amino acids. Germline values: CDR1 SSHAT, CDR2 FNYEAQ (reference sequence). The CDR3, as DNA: TGTGCTAGCAGCCCGCTTGGCGGGAGCGGTTCCTACGAGCAGTACTTC. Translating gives CASSPLGGSGSYEQYF.

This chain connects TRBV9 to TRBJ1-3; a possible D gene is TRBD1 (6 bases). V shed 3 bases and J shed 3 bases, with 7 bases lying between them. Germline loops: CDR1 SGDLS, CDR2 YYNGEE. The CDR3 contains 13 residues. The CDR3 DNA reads TGTGCCAGCAGCGCCAGGGGTGGAAACACCATATATTTT. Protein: CASSARGGNTIYF.

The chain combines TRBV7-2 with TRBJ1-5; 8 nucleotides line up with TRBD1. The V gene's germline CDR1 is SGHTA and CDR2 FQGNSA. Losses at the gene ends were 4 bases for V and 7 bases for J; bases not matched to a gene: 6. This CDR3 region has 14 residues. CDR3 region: CASSYYRGEQPQHF. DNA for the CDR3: TGTGCCAGCAGCTATTACAGGGGGGAGCAGCCCCAGCATTTT. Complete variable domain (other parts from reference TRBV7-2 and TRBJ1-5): GAGVSQSPSNKVTEKGKDVELRCDPISGHTALYWYRQSLGQGLEFLIYFQGNSAPDKSGLPSDRFSAERTGGSVSTLTIQRTQQEDSAVYLCASSYYRGEQPQHFGDGTRLSIL.

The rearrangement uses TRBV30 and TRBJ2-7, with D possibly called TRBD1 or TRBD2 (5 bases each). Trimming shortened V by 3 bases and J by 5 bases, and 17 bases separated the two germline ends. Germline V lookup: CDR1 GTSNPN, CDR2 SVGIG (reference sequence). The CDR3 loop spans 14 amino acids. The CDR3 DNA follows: TGTGCCTGGAGCGTAAATGGGGGAAGCCACGAGCAGTACTTC. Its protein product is CAWSVNGGSHEQYF.

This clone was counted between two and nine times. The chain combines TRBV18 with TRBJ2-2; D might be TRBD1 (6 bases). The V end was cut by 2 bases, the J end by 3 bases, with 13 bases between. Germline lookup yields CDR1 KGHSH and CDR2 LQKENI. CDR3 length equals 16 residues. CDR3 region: CASSPGGGADTGELFF. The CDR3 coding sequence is TGTGCCAGCTCACCAGGTGGGGGCGCGGACACCGGGGAGCTGTTTTTT. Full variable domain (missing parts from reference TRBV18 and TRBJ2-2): NAGVMQNPRHLVRRRGQEARLRCSPMKGHSHVYWYRQLPEEGLKFMVYLQKENIIDESGMPKERFSAEFPKEGPSILRIQQVVRGDSAAYFCASSPGGGADTGELFFGEGSRLTVL.

The CDR3 DNA reads TGTGCCAGCAGAACCTCTAGCGGGGCTATCACAGATACGCAGTATTTT. Translation: CASRTSSGAITDTQYF. The genes are TRBV28 and TRBJ2-3; 9 positions match TRBD2. V dropped 6 bases and J dropped 2; count of bases not matched to a gene: 9. The CDR3 contains 16 residues. The V gene's germline CDR1 is MDHEN and CDR2 SYDVKM.

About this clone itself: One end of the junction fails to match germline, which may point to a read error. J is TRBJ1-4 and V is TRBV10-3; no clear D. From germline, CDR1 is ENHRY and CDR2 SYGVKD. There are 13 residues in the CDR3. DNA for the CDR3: TGTGCCATCAGTGAGTCCACTACTGAAAAACTGTTTTTT. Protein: CAISESTTEKLFF.

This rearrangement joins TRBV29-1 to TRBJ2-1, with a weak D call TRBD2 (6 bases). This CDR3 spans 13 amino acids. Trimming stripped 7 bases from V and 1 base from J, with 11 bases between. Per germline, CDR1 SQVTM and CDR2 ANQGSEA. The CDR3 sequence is CSALAQSYNEQFF. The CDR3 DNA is TGCAGCGCCCTAGCGCAATCCTACAATGAGCAGTTCTTC.

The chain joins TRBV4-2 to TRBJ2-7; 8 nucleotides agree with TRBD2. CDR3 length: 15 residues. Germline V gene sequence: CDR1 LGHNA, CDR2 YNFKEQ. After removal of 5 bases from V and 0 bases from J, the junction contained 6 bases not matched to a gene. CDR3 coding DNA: TGTGCCAGCAGCTACGGGGGGGATAGCTCCTACGAGCAGTACTTC. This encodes CASSYGGDSSYEQYF.

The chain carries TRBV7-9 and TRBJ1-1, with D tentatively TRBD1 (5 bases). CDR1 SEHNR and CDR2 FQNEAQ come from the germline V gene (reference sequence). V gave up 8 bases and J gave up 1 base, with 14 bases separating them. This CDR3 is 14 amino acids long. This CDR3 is CASGLGLPNTEAFF. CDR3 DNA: TGTGCCAGCGGACTGGGACTGCCGAACACTGAAGCTTTCTTT.

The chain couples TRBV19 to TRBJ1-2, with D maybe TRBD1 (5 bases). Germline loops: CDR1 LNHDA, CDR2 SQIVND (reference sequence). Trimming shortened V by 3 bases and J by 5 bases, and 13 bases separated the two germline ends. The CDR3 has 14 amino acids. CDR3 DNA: TGTGCCAGTAGTATTGACGCGGGACCGTATGGCTACACCTTC. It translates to CASSIDAGPYGYTF.

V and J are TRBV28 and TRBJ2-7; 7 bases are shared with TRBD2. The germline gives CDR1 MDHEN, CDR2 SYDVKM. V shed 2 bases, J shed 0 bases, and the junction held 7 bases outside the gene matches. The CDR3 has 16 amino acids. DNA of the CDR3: TGTGCCAGCAGTTTAGGGGGATGGACTAGCTCCTACGAGCAGTACTTC. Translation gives CASSLGGWTSSYEQYF.

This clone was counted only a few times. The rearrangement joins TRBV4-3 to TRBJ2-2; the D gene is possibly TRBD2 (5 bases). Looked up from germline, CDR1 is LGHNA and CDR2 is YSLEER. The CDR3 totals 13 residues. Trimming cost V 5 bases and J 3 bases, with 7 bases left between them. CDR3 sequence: CASSGLYTGELFF. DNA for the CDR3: TGCGCCAGCAGCGGACTGTACACCGGGGAGCTGTTTTTT.

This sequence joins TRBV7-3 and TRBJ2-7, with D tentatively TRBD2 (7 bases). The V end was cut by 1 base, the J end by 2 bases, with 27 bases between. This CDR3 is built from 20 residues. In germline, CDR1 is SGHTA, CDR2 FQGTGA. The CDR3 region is CASSLSFEFRGEQGTYEQYF. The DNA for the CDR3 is TGTGCCAGCAGCTTAAGTTTCGAGTTTCGGGGGGAACAGGGCACCTACGAGCAGTACTTC.